This T cell receptor beta chain derives from a study of identical twins. In this sample, this clonotype turned up a few times. The V and J ends lost 3 bases and 3 bases, in that order; junction bases with no gene match: 6. The CDR3 extends over 15 amino acids. TCRdb reprocessed the 5' RACE reads via MiXCR and lists one record per CDR3 protein. The table shows 1.5 million to 2 million distinct CDR3 sequences, with about 32% occurring only once. The V gene is TRBV12-3 or TRBV12-4, the J gene TRBJ2-7; 9 bases match TRBD2. This clonotype was obtained from a newborn girl in good health. The sequenced material came from cord blood. CDR3 nucleotides: TGTGCCAGCAGTTTCCTTCTAGCGGGAAGCTACGAGCAGTACTTC. Protein product: CASSFLLAGSYEQYF.